The 23 T cell receptor beta chains in this list originate from one sample, sequenced in a study of T cells expressing NK-cell markers. TCRdb re-called the 5' RACE reads, yielding one record per CDR3 amino acid sequence without DNA. The sample holds 120,000 to 150,000 distinct CDR3 sequences. Sequenced sample: blood T cells: a sorted CD56 or NKG2C T cell subset, CD4+ or CD8+ T cells, or bulk PBMC T cells (not recorded which). These receptor sequences come from a man aged 18 to 29 in good health.

The chain employs TRBV19 and TRBJ2-5; TCRdb's assignment of TRBD2 cannot be checked, as there is no DNA. The CDR3 covers 16 residues. Germline-derived CDR1 and CDR2 are LNHDA and SQIVND (reference sequence). The CDR3 protein is CASTNYTGRAQETQYF.

The chain joins TRBV29-1 to TRBJ2-1; TCRdb's D call, TRBD1, is unchecked because there is no DNA. The CDR3 contains 14 residues. Germline V CDR1 and CDR2: SQVTM, ANQGSEA. CDR3 region: CSVVHRRLGDEQFF.

The chain recombines TRBV11-3 with TRBJ2-1; TCRdb's D call, TRBD1, is unchecked because there is no DNA. Germline lookup yields CDR1 SGHNT and CDR2 YENEEA. CDR3 length equals 14 residues. The CDR3 is CASSPGTDDNEQFF.

The CDR3 is CAWNPGLAGDEQFF. The chain employs TRBV30 and TRBJ2-1; TCRdb outputs TRBD2, but without DNA this stays unchecked. The CDR3 loop spans 14 amino acids. Germline loops: CDR1 GTSNPN, CDR2 SVGIG (reference sequence).

V usage is TRBV3-1 and J usage is TRBJ2-1; TCRdb's assignment of TRBD2 cannot be checked, as there is no DNA. The V gene's germline CDR1 is LGHDT and CDR2 YNNKEL (reference sequence). CDR3 length equals 14 residues. This CDR3 is CASSQGTRINEQFF.

This chain joins TRBV10-2 and TRBJ2-3; TCRdb's D gene call, TRBD2, goes unchecked for lack of DNA. The V gene's germline CDR1 is WSHSY and CDR2 SAAADI. The CDR3 extends over 14 amino acids. The chain's CDR3 is CASSTGGPADTQYF.

The chain has TRBV29-1 and TRBJ2-5; TCRdb reports TRBD1, a call that lacks DNA to check it against. Germline values: CDR1 SQVTM, CDR2 ANQGSEA. The CDR3 consists of 15 residues. CDR3 region: CSVEAWDLPRETQYF.

The chain has TRBV11-2 and TRBJ1-1; TCRdb's D call of TRBD1 is untestable without DNA. CDR3 length: 13 amino acids. Germline CDR1 is SGHAT and CDR2 is FQNNGV. CDR3 sequence reads: CASSSTGDREAFF.

V usage is TRBV20-1 and J usage is TRBJ2-5; TCRdb designates TRBD1, a call that cannot be tested without DNA. Germline V gives CDR1 DFQATT, CDR2 SNEGSKA (reference sequence). The length of the CDR3 is 16 residues. CDR3 protein: CSARGAGGGYQETQYF.

V and J are TRBV15 and TRBJ2-3; the D gene TCRdb calls, TRBD2, cannot be checked with no DNA. This CDR3 is 15 amino acids long. CDR1 is LNHNV and CDR2 is YYDKDF in the germline V gene (reference sequence). The CDR3 loop is CATMFGAGGLNTQYF.

The V gene is TRBV20-1, the J gene TRBJ2-1. CDR3 length: 15 amino acids. Germline V lookup: CDR1 DFQATT, CDR2 SNEGSKA (reference sequence). The CDR3 here is CSARPDSLSYNEQFF.

CDR3 region: CASSGNSYNEQFF. This chain links TRBV12-3 or TRBV12-4 with TRBJ2-1. There are 13 residues in the CDR3.

J is TRBJ2-4 and V is TRBV7-9. The CDR3 loop spans 17 amino acids. CDR1 is SEHNR, CDR2 FQNEAQ, per germline (reference sequence). Here the CDR3 reads CASSLASTSEAKNIQYF.

This rearrangement joins TRBV11-1 to TRBJ1-1; TCRdb's D gene call, TRBD1, goes unchecked for lack of DNA. CDR3 length: 18 amino acids. The germline CDR1 and CDR2 sequences are SGHAT and FQDESV (reference sequence). CDR3 region: CASSFPRGVVRRGTEAFF.

The genes are TRBV12-3 or TRBV12-4 and TRBJ2-1; TCRdb's assignment of TRBD1 cannot be checked, as there is no DNA. The CDR3 length is 16 residues. This CDR3 reads CASSLRTATSYNEQFF.

This sequence joins TRBV5-1 and TRBJ2-1; the TRBD2 assignment by TCRdb is unverifiable without DNA. Germline V gene lookup returns CDR1 SGHRS and CDR2 YFSETQ. The CDR3 extends over 16 amino acids. The CDR3 region is CASSLAVDSGRNEQFF.

The rearrangement joins TRBV6-5 to TRBJ2-1; TCRdb's D gene call, TRBD1, goes unchecked for lack of DNA. Germline-derived CDR1 and CDR2 are MNHEY and SVGAGI. This CDR3 contains 16 residues. The CDR3 spells CASSYPPGPPYNEQFF.

CDR3 residues: CSARDLGDQETQYF. This chain joins TRBV20-1 and TRBJ2-5. This CDR3 spans 14 amino acids. Germline-derived CDR1 and CDR2 are DFQATT and SNEGSKA (reference sequence).

V is TRBV12-3 or TRBV12-4 and J is TRBJ2-5; TCRdb's D call, TRBD2, is unchecked because there is no DNA. CDR3 length: 14 residues. The CDR3 is CASSPRGSGETQYF.

The gene calls are TRBV7-2 and TRBJ1-6; the TRBD1 assignment by TCRdb is unverifiable without DNA. Looked up from germline, CDR1 is SGHTA and CDR2 is FQGNSA. This CDR3 is built from 15 residues. CDR3: CATNDPGQGNSPLHF.

J is TRBJ2-7 and V is TRBV7-2; TCRdb reports TRBD1, a call that lacks DNA to check it against. The germline CDR1 and CDR2 sequences are SGHTA and FQGNSA. The CDR3 spans 15 residues. CDR3 loop: CASSFHRTGGYEQYF.

The chain couples TRBV5-4 to TRBJ1-1. This CDR3 contains 16 residues. Germline values: CDR1 SGHNT, CDR2 YYREEE (reference sequence). The CDR3 loop is CASSLGGEAGGAEAFF.

The chain is built from TRBV7-9 and TRBJ2-3; no DNA is available, so the TRBD1 call from TCRdb remains unchecked. CDR3 length equals 15 residues. From germline, CDR1 is SEHNR and CDR2 FQNEAQ (reference sequence). CDR3 protein: CASRAGSITTDTQYF.